This T cell receptor beta chain came from a study of cytomegalovirus exposure and HLA in healthy donors (dated by TCRdb to between 2016 and 2019). For the study in its entirety: An earlier analysis of approximately 640 of the donors reported roughly 300 Gb of sequence data and 117 million unique TCR beta sequences from approximately 180 million T cells. An early release covering about 600 HLA-typed donors comprised roughly 300 gigabases of sequencing data and roughly 85 million unique TCR sequences. Of the roughly 400 genotyped donors, 81% were placed in the genetic ancestry cluster associated with self-reported Caucasian donors. The aim of the study was to test whether cataloging public T cell receptors could identify signatures of past pathogen exposure. The study used immunosequencing to profile the T cell repertoires of 666 subjects and linked those repertoires to cytomegalovirus serostatus. Along with the approximately 700-subject first cohort, a separate validation cohort of around 110 different subjects was used. High-throughput TCR immunosequencing, statistical association of individual TCRs with disease status, and machine learning were combined to predict cytomegalovirus infection status. In a later analysis, previously published TCR beta repertoires from some 640 donors were re-analyzed and high-resolution HLA genotyping was added so that TCR occurrence patterns could be studied. Rather than drawing on any new phenotypic data, the later analysis identified candidate immune exposures from TCR beta sequences and the way those sequences occurred across donors. An earlier analysis of 500 to 750 of the donors applied high-throughput TCR beta sequencing to assess whether each TCR beta V gene segment acted as functional or pseudogenic. Donor age, sex, ethnicity and CMV serostatus were compiled together with the repertoire data. A later genetic analysis used genome-wide SNP genotypes for about 65% of the 666 donors, treating that subset as a discovery cohort. All discovery cohort repertoires had been generated on a single sequencing platform. Both class I and class II loci were covered by HLA typing, at four-digit resolution. The number of donors typed differed by locus, with roughly 620-630 for A, B, C, DRB1 and DQB1, over 500 for DQA1, some 570 for DPA1, and approximately 470 for DPB1. About five DR-DQ haplotypes were treated as single units for association and clustering because of strong linkage in the cohort. On average, roughly 200,000 unique TCR beta nucleotide sequences were sequenced per donor among 398 genotyped donors of the cohort, with roughly 18% of those sequences being non-productive.

About this clone itself: Its antigen specificity is not known.

Its CDR3 holds 12 amino acids, cysteine through phenylalanine. Of the read, only the CDR3 DNA is kept; its 36 bases are in frame from base 1. CDR1 and CDR2 are drawn from the germline V gene: SGHRS, YFSETQ. The V end loses 1 base and the J end loses 5 bases, and a stretch of 6 bases separates them. Findings and caveats that apply to the study as a whole: Sequencing depth was assumed to be roughly uniform across donors in the presence/absence analyses, though that assumption may not hold. Some IMGT-functional V segments, including TRBV6-2 and TRBV6-3, could not be distinguished by the 87-base-pair reads and were therefore excluded. Across donors, most TCR sequences were observed very rarely, whereas some public TCRs were present in many individuals. In both the original and validation cohorts, the classifier was reported to diagnose cytomegalovirus status with high specificity and sensitivity. The sequencing pipeline was judged likely to have produced a cluster of highly shared sequence variants as a technical artifact. Assigning TCR associations to individual alleles was difficult when HLA alleles, especially DR and DQ, strongly co-occurred. In this cohort, only TCR beta chains were sequenced, and detectable features were limited by the absence of alpha or paired-chain data. In a later analysis, TCR association rates were found to vary across HLA loci, with the most associated TCRs seen for DRB1 alleles and the fewest for HLA-C alleles. In an earlier analysis of 500 to 650 of the donors, most TCR beta V segments appeared in productive rearrangements about 87% or about 30% of the time, broadly matching IMGT annotations. Linkage disequilibrium might explain the correlated functional status among segregating V segments, but an unknown experimental factor could not be excluded. The earlier analysis of approximately 540 of the donors excluded fewer than 20 rarely observed V segments, including chromosome 9 orphons, because counts were too low. Several of the top co-occurrence clusters appeared to be linked to parvovirus B19, influenza, CMV and Epstein-Barr virus, according to a later analysis. In the study, roughly 160 TCR beta chains were listed as associated with cytomegalovirus. In a later analysis, HLA-associated TCR beta chains were found to be more clonally expanded and to have lower generation probabilities than equally common non-associated chains. The only immune exposure information available for the cohort was CMV serostatus. At a false discovery rate of 0.05, a later analysis linked 16,000 or so TCR beta sequences to specific HLA alleles. A few of the identified cytomegalovirus-associated TCR beta chains were confirmed in vitro to be specific for cytomegalovirus antigens. It was suggested by the authors that the approach could potentially be generalized to other disease states and immunological phenotypes. According to a later analysis, most CMV-associated TCR beta chains appeared to be HLA-restricted, and the HLA associations seemed to be driven largely by CMV exposure. According to a later genetic analysis, donors in an Asian-associated ancestry cluster had fewer N-insertions in productive TCRs than the approximately 650-donor mean. An association between a missense DCLRE1C variant and V-gene and J-gene trimming of TCR beta chains was found in a later genetic analysis and replicated in an independent cohort. A further reported finding was that TCR beta sequences accurately predicted the HLA-A and HLA-B alleles for most subjects in the first cohort. Because some donors lacked HLA typing at each locus, the association tests relied only on the typed subset.

The library was prepared using the immunoSEQ multiplex PCR assay. For the multiplex PCR, a mixture combining 60 forward primers for TCR Vbeta segments and 13 reverse primers for TCR Jbeta segments was used. A multiplex PCR assay on genomic DNA amplified the CDR3 region of rearranged TCR beta genes. The amplified TCR beta libraries were sequenced on the Illumina HiSeq System as 87-base-pair reads. The authors processed their data as follows. A later analysis counted about 82 million unique TCR beta chains across the approximately 700 repertoires, and about 10 million of these chains were shared by at least two donors. Raw reads were error-corrected and collapsed into unique sequences by a nearest-neighbor algorithm in which closely related sequences were merged to remove PCR and sequencing errors. Alignment of CDR3 sequences to IMGT reference sequences was used to assign V, D and J gene segments. For a sequence to be retained, a match of at least six nucleotides to both a V gene segment and a J gene segment was required. A rearrangement counted as productive if the CDR3 had no stop codons and remained in frame with V and J, and every other rearrangement counted as non-productive. CDR3 was defined by IMGT convention, running from the second conserved V-encoded cysteine to the conserved J-encoded phenylalanine. Sequences without an unambiguous match to a single V gene segment were excluded from the earlier analysis of about 600 of the donors. In an earlier analysis of a few hundred of the donors, V segments were called functional above 56.7% productive rearrangements and were called segregating when the between-donor standard deviation exceeded 5%. To diagnose cytomegalovirus status from the catalog of TCR beta chain sequences, a statistical classification framework was built. A later analysis assigned V and J genes by comparing TCR nucleotide sequences with IMGT/GENE-DB human TR gene sequences. The TCRdist pipeline was used in a later analysis to assign CDR3 sequences and most-parsimonious VDJ recombination scenarios. A later analysis defined each TCR beta chain by its CDR3 amino acid sequence plus V-gene family, and excluded reads lacking a unique V-gene family. A later analysis removed several hundred highly shared, low-generation-probability nucleotide sequences to deal with suspected cross-contamination and a sequencing artifact. In a later analysis, a clonal expansion index was calculated for each public chain from normalized within-repertoire ranks of inferred template counts. Generation probabilities in a later analysis came from a VDJ recombination model fitted to out-of-frame rearrangements, and those results were checked against IGoR. In a later analysis, TCR-TCR, TCR-HLA and TCR-CMV co-occurrence was scored with hypergeometric tests, and a repertoire-size bias correction was applied to TCR pairs. In a later analysis, false discovery rates were estimated by permuting HLA or CMV assignments 20 times. A later analysis grouped co-occurring TCRs with DBSCAN, adding TCRdist sequence similarity when clustering within HLA-allele-positive subsets. Co-occurrence clustering excluded repertoires with fewer than 30,000 or more than 120,000 public chains, plus five with anomalous nucleotide sharing. Drawn from immuneACCESS, this table holds only the in-frame rearrangements with V and J called that TCRdb kept. Clones are partly lost; checked studies trace under half to an unresolved V gene and leave the rest unexplained. V and J calls and clone size follow that table, whereas D and trimming were derived from the DNA. The sample table gives about 25,000 clones. The ten largest clonotypes hold approximately 15% of the sample.

The cohort was made up of 500 to 850 healthy bone marrow donors. Cohort members were all nominally healthy when sampled, although unrecorded immune exposures were likely present. The donor tested CMV seropositive, placing the donor among the 250 to 300 seropositive members of the cohort. A peripheral blood sample was provided by each donor, and peripheral blood mononuclear cells were used for TCR beta sequencing. Genomic DNA was extracted from the blood cell samples with the Qiagen DNeasy Blood Extraction Kit. Material: PBMCs. The receptor was derived from a male donor in good health and CMV-seropositive. The V and J genes are TRBV5-1 and TRBJ2-5; the D gene remains uncertain. This receptor has the CDR3 CASSLTAETQYF. The nucleotide sequence reads TGCGCCAGCAGCTTGACCGCGGAGACCCAGTACTTC. This CDR3, with the reference TRBV5-1 and TRBJ2-5 proteins standing in past its ends, gives the full variable domain KAGVTQTPRYLIKTRGQQVTLSCSPISGHRSVSWYQQTPGQGLQFLFEYFSETQRNKGNFPGRFSGRQFSNSRSEMNVSTLELGDSALYLCASSLTAETQYFGPGTRLLVL.